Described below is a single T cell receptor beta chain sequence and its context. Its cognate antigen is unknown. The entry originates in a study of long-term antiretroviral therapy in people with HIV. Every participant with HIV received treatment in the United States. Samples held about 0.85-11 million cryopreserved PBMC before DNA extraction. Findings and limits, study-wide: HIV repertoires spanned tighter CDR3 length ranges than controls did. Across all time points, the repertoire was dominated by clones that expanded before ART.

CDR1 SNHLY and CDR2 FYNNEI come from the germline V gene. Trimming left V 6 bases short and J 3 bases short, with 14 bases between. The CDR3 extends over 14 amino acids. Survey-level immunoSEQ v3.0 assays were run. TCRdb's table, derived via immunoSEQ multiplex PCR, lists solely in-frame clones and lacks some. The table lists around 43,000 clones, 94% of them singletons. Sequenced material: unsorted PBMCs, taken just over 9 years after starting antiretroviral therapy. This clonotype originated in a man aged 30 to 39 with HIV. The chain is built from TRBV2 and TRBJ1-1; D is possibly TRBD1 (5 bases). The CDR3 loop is CASRNIGAHTEAFF. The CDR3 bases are TGTGCCAGCAGGAACATAGGGGCCCACACTGAAGCTTTCTTT.